This T cell receptor (beta chain) stems from a study of Ad26.COV2.S vaccination and SARS-CoV-2 variants. Treatment indicated: 19 received Ad26.COV2.S at low or high dose, single or two shots; five or six received placebo; per-sample allocation not given. Vaccine and placebo recipients were sampled on day 63 after the first injection. Clones were sequenced by immunoSEQ multiplex PCR, and TCRdb holds only the in-frame ones, with some missing. Of approximately 500,000 clones detected, approximately 90% appear once; the ten largest clones hold roughly 13%. From germline, CDR1 is SGHTA and CDR2 FQGTGA. This CDR3 spans 16 amino acids. Unmatched junction bases numbered 15, after V lost 3 bases and J lost 10 bases.

The source was peripheral blood, collected in a trial of Ad26.COV2.S vaccine versus placebo. The receptor was derived from a person aged 18-60 years who received the Ad26.COV2.S COVID-19 vaccine or a placebo. The genes are TRBV7-3 and TRBJ2-1, with 7 bases fitting TRBD2. CDR3 sequence (DNA): TGTGCCAGCAGCTTGGGGGTGGTAGCGGGTACCGGCGAGCAGTTCTTC. This gives the protein CASSLGVVAGTGEQFF.